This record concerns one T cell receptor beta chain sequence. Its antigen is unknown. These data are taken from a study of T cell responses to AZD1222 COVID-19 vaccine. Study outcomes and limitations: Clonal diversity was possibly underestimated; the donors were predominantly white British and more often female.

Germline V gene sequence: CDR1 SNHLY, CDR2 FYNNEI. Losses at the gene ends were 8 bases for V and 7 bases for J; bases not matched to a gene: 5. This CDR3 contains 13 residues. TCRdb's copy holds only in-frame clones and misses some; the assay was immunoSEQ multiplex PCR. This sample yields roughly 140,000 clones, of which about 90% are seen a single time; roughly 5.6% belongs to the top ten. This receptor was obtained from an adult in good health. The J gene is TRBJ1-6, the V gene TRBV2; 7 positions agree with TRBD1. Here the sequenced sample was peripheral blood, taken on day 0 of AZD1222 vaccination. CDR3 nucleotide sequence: TGTGCCAGCTCGGGACAGCAAAATTCACCCCTCCACTTT. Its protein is CASSGQQNSPLHF. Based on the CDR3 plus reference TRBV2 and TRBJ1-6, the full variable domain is EPEVTQTPSHQVTQMGQEVILRCVPISNHLYFYWYRQILGQKVEFLVSFYNNEISEKSEIFDDQFSVERPDGSNFTLKIRSTKLEDSAMYFCASSGQQNSPLHFGNGTRLTVT.